A selection of T cell receptor beta chains follows, all from one sample in a study of T cells in Graves' hyperthyroidism and ophthalmopathy. TCRdb passed the multiplex PCR reads through MiXCR, listing each CDR3 protein once. The sample consists of hundreds of thousands of distinct CDR3 sequences, 15% to 20% of them appearing once. Sequences were obtained from blood. Receptor source: a woman in her forties or fifties with Graves' hyperthyroidism that later progressed to Graves' ophthalmopathy. The conserved cysteine and the conserved F or W are not part of the CDR3 here. D genes are given only for firm matches.

d_gene: .; j_gene: TRBJ2-5; v_gene: TRBV20-1; CDR3aa: SARDRWGLSQETQY
d_gene: .; j_gene: TRBJ2-1; v_gene: TRBV10-2; CDR3aa: ASISPRYNEQF
d_gene: .; j_gene: TRBJ1-6; v_gene: TRBV5-1; CDR3aa: ASSQQVMSYNSPLH
d_gene: .; j_gene: TRBJ1-3; v_gene: TRBV11-2; CDR3aa: ASSLNYRDLAGNTIY
d_gene: TRBD1; j_gene: TRBJ1-2; v_gene: TRBV7-2; CDR3aa: ASSMTGGGYGYT
d_gene: .; j_gene: TRBJ1-1; v_gene: TRBV13; CDR3aa: ASSLTRGTEAF
d_gene: .; j_gene: TRBJ1-1; v_gene: TRBV5-1; CDR3aa: ASSLVGVGTEAF
d_gene: TRBD2; j_gene: TRBJ2-7; v_gene: TRBV27; CDR3aa: ASSIGLVGGYEQY
d_gene: .; j_gene: TRBJ2-7; v_gene: TRBV12-3/TRBV12-4; CDR3aa: ASSTTTGNHEQY
d_gene: .; j_gene: TRBJ2-2; v_gene: TRBV27; CDR3aa: ASSFYPGRTGELF
d_gene: TRBD2; j_gene: TRBJ2-6; v_gene: TRBV3-1; CDR3aa: ASTRGTNGANVLT
d_gene: TRBD2; j_gene: TRBJ2-3; v_gene: TRBV20-1; CDR3aa: SARDQGLAGADTQY
d_gene: .; j_gene: TRBJ2-5; v_gene: TRBV24-1; CDR3aa: ATSDRTEDQETQY
d_gene: .; j_gene: TRBJ1-2; v_gene: TRBV4-1; CDR3aa: ASSQGGVNCGYT
d_gene: .; j_gene: TRBJ2-6; v_gene: TRBV9; CDR3aa: ASSPRGAGLSGANVLT
d_gene: TRBD1; j_gene: TRBJ2-3; v_gene: TRBV18; CDR3aa: ASSLLGTASTDTQY
d_gene: .; j_gene: TRBJ1-2; v_gene: TRBV19; CDR3aa: ASSIVGGYT
d_gene: .; j_gene: TRBJ2-3; v_gene: TRBV12-3/TRBV12-4; CDR3aa: ASSLRSARTDTQY
d_gene: TRBD1; j_gene: TRBJ1-2; v_gene: TRBV12-3/TRBV12-4; CDR3aa: ASSLRTGLNYGYT
d_gene: .; j_gene: TRBJ2-3; v_gene: TRBV9; CDR3aa: ASSVFGRATDTQY
d_gene: .; j_gene: TRBJ1-4; v_gene: TRBV6-1; CDR3aa: ASSMGQLATNEKLF
d_gene: .; j_gene: TRBJ2-3; v_gene: TRBV7-3; CDR3aa: ASSSNGGTDTQY
d_gene: .; j_gene: TRBJ1-1; v_gene: TRBV6-1; CDR3aa: ASRSPPGHANTEAF
d_gene: .; j_gene: TRBJ2-3; v_gene: TRBV10-3; CDR3aa: AIRDPSHTQY